Below, 3 T cell receptor beta chains from the same sample are listed, as sequenced in a study of response to subunit inactivated influenza vaccine. In TCRdb, the RT-PCR reads were re-called with MiXCR into one record per CDR3 protein. The table includes almost 250,000 distinct CDR3 sequences, 10% to 15% detected once. The sequencing here drew on non-naive T cells sorted from PBMCs, taken about 14 days before vaccination. The receptors were gathered from a man aged 45-65 years who received an inactivated influenza vaccine.

The chain combines TRBV4-2 with TRBJ2-1, with 13 bases fitting TRBD2. This CDR3 contains 17 residues. Trimming removed 0 bases from V and 9 bases from J; junction bases left unmatched: 8. CDR1 is LGHNA, CDR2 YNFKEQ, per germline. The CDR3 region is CASSQDLGTSGTVEQFF. CDR3 bases: TGTGCCAGCAGCCAAGATTTAGGGACTAGCGGGACGGTTGAGCAGTTCTTC.

This chain uses TRBV2 with TRBJ2-5; the match to TRBD2 covers 13 bases. V dropped 6 bases and J dropped 5; count of bases not matched to a gene: 6. Germline V gene data show CDR1 as SNHLY and CDR2 as FYNNEI. CDR3 length: 15 amino acids. CDR3 loop: CASRGGLAGVETQYF. The CDR3 DNA reads TGTGCCAGCAGGGGCGGACTAGCGGGAGTTGAGACCCAGTACTTC.

The table lists this clonotype with many counts. V gene TRBV7-8 combines with J gene TRBJ2-2; D possibly corresponds to TRBD2 (6 bases). Deletions cut 5 bases from V and 5 bases from J, with 15 bases between. Germline CDR1 is SGHVS and CDR2 is FQNEAQ. The CDR3 extends over 15 amino acids. The CDR3 loop reads CASSHQRAMTGELFF. CDR3 in DNA: TGTGCCAGCAGCCATCAGCGGGCGATGACCGGGGAGCTGTTTTTT.